The source of this TCR beta chain is a study of T cell responses to AZD1222 COVID-19 vaccine. General study points: Most donors were white British and more were female, and clonal diversity was possibly underestimated.

CDR3 size: 13 residues. Germline CDR1 MNHEY, CDR2 SVGEGT. V was trimmed by 2 bases and J by 12 bases, leaving 13 bases between them. Regarding this clone: Antigen: not known.

Sequencing was performed with immunoSEQ multiplex PCR; in TCRdb, only in-frame clones are kept and a portion is missing. The sample contains some 140,000 clones, 90% of which appear only once. The V call is TRBV6-2 or TRBV6-3, the J call TRBJ1-4, with D uncertain. The receptor was isolated from an adult in good health. The sample here was peripheral blood, taken on day 0 of AZD1222 vaccination. CDR3 DNA: TGTGCCAGCAGTTACGGGGTGGCTAGTGAACTGTTTTTT. The encoded protein is CASSYGVASELFF.